These 12 T cell receptor beta chains share one sample of origin, sequenced in a study of T cells after somatic rescue of genetic block. Measured with immunoSEQ multiplex PCR; TCRdb has only the in-frame clones, and not every one. The profile covers roughly 11,000 clones, with around two thirds appearing a single time and 20% to 25% taken by the ten largest. The sequenced material came from peripheral blood mononuclear cells (PBMCs). These receptor sequences come from a boy between 10 and 17 years old.

The chain couples TRBV6-1 to TRBJ1-1; possibly TRBD1 for D (6 bases). There are 13 residues in the CDR3. Per germline, CDR1 MNHNS and CDR2 SASEGT. Trimming stripped 6 bases from V and 1 base from J, with 9 bases between. The DNA for the CDR3 is TGTGCCAGCAGGGCAGGGGCGAACACTGAAGCTTTCTTT. Its translation: CASRAGANTEAFF.

This chain joins TRBV18 and TRBJ2-7; D is possibly TRBD1 (5 bases). The CDR3 length is 12 residues. Germline values: CDR1 KGHSH, CDR2 LQKENI. Trimming took off 6 bases at V and 3 bases at J, with 9 bases between the two ends. CDR3 in DNA: TGTGCCAGCTCGTGGGGCGTCTACGAGCAGTACTTC. It codes for CASSWGVYEQYF.

This clone was picked up one time. The J gene is TRBJ2-5, the V gene TRBV10-3; D not resolved. This CDR3 region has 14 residues. Germline assignment: CDR1 ENHRY and CDR2 SYGVKD. V lost 10 bases and J 3 bases, leaving 18 bases between the germline ends. The CDR3: CATGKGKPEETQYF. The CDR3 DNA follows: TGTGCCACCGGCAAGGGAAAACCAGAAGAGACCCAGTACTTC.

V and J are TRBV5-5 and TRBJ2-2, with D possibly being TRBD2 (6 bases). CDR1 is SGHKS and CDR2 is YYEKEE in the germline V gene (reference sequence). The V and J ends lost 1 base and 1 base respectively, with 11 bases between them. The length of the CDR3 is 16 residues. Here the CDR3 DNA reads TGTGCCAGCAGCTTGTGGGCCGGGAGGAACACCGGGGAGCTGTTTTTT. It codes for CASSLWAGRNTGELFF.

The chain recombines TRBV27 with TRBJ2-7; 8 bases are a match to TRBD1. Per germline, CDR1 MNHEY and CDR2 SMNVEV (reference sequence). This CDR3 spans 19 amino acids. Germline trimming cut 6 bases from V and 6 bases from J; bases unmatched to any gene: 25. CDR3 sequence: CASSLSTGQALLSRSEQYF. The CDR3 nucleotides are TGTGCCAGCAGCCTATCTACGGGACAGGCTCTACTATCACGTTCCGAGCAGTACTTC.

This chain joins TRBV6-6 and TRBJ2-4; D might be TRBD1 or TRBD2, each matching 5 bases. CDR3 length equals 16 residues. Trimming removed 3 bases at V and 0 bases at J, with 12 bases between. The germline V gene has CDR1 MNHNY and CDR2 SVGAGI (reference sequence). For the CDR3, the DNA is TGTGCCAGCAGTTATCCCGGGGCTATAGCCAAAAACATTCAGTACTTC. Amino acid sequence: CASSYPGAIAKNIQYF.

The chain is built from TRBV6-6 and TRBJ2-3; unclear D gene. Per germline, CDR1 MNHNY and CDR2 SVGAGI (reference sequence). With 4 bases removed from V and 6 bases from J, the gap between germline ends came to 14 bases. The CDR3 has 14 amino acids. The CDR3 DNA reads as TGTGCCAGCAGTTCTCGTAATAATGTGGATACGCAGTATTTT. Protein: CASSSRNNVDTQYF.

This sequence joins TRBV6-5 and TRBJ1-2, with TRBD1 as a possible D gene (5 bases). CDR3 length: 14 residues. With 2 bases removed from V and 4 bases from J, the gap between germline ends came to 11 bases. CDR1 is MNHEY, CDR2 SVGAGI, per germline. CDR3 nucleotide sequence: TGTGCCAGCAGTTACGCCCAGGGCCGCTATGGCTACACCTTC. It specifies CASSYAQGRYGYTF.

This clone showed up just a few times. This chain connects TRBV10-3 to TRBJ2-2; tentative D call: TRBD1 (6 bases). Trimming left V 7 bases short and J 0 bases short, with 15 bases between. The CDR3 spans 16 residues. Germline V gene lookup returns CDR1 ENHRY and CDR2 SYGVKD. The CDR3 sequence is CAIMARQVTNTGELFF. DNA for the CDR3: TGTGCCATCATGGCCCGACAGGTCACGAACACCGGGGAGCTGTTTTTT.

This clone has just one count. The chain is built from TRBV19 and TRBJ1-5; D gene unclear. The ends were cut back, 7 bases at V and 0 bases at J, with 10 bases in the middle. Germline loops: CDR1 LNHDA, CDR2 SQIVND (reference sequence). This CDR3 contains 14 residues. The CDR3 protein is CASKDGYSNQPQHF. DNA for the CDR3: TGTGCCAGTAAAGATGGGTATAGCAATCAGCCCCAGCATTTT.

This sequence joins TRBV18 and TRBJ2-2; 7 bases map to TRBD2. With V trimmed by 4 bases and J by 5 bases, 10 bases remained unmatched. The germline CDR1 and CDR2 sequences are KGHSH and LQKENI. This CDR3 comprises 16 residues. Here the CDR3 DNA reads TGTGCCAGCTCACGCCTAAGGGAGGGACGGACCGGGGAGCTGTTTTTT. It codes for CASSRLREGRTGELFF.

DNA of the CDR3: TGCGCCAGCAGCTTAGGCTTAGATACGCAGTATTTT. Translating it yields CASSLGLDTQYF. The chain couples TRBV5-1 to TRBJ2-3; unclear D gene. Germline V gene sequence: CDR1 SGHRS, CDR2 YFSETQ. V lost 2 bases and J 5 bases, leaving 6 bases between the germline ends. This CDR3 is 12 amino acids long. The complete variable domain, with remaining parts taken from reference TRBV5-1 and TRBJ2-3, reads KAGVTQTPRYLIKTRGQQVTLSCSPISGHRSVSWYQQTPGQGLQFLFEYFSETQRNKGNFPGRFSGRQFSNSRSEMNVSTLELGDSALYLCASSLGLDTQYFGPGTRLTVL.